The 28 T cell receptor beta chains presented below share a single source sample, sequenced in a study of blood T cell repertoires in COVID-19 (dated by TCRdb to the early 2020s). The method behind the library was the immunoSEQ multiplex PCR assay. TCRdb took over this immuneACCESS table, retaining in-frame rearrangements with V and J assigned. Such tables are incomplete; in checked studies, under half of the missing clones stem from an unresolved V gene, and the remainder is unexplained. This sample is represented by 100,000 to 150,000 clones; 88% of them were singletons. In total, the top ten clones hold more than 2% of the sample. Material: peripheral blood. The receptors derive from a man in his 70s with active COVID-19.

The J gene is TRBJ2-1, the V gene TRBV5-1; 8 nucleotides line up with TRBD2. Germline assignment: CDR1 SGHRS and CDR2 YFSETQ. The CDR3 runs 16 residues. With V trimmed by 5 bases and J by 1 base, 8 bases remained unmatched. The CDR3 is CASRLIAGTSYNEQFF. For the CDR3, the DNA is TGCGCCAGCAGACTAATAGCGGGAACGTCCTACAATGAGCAGTTCTTC.

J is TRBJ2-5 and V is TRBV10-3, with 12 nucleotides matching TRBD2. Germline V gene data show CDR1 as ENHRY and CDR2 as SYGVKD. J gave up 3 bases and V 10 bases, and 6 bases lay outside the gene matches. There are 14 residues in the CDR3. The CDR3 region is CATSGRGGEETQYF. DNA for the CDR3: TGTGCCACTAGCGGGAGGGGGGGAGAAGAGACCCAGTACTTC.

CDR3 amino acids: CASSQDRAGEQYF. The CDR3, as DNA: TGCGCCAGCAGCCAAGATAGAGCGGGAGAGCAGTACTTC. The chain joins TRBV4-3 to TRBJ2-7; 7 bases are shared with TRBD2. The CDR3 has 13 amino acids. Germline CDR1 reads LGHNA; CDR2 reads YSLEER. With V trimmed by 0 bases and J by 7 bases, 3 bases remained unmatched.

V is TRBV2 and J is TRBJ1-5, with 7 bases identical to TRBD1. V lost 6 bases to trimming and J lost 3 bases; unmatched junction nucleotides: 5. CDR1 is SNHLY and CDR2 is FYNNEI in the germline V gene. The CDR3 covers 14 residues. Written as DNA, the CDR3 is TGTGCCAGCAGCCAAGGGACAGCCAATCAGCCCCAGCATTTT. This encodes CASSQGTANQPQHF.

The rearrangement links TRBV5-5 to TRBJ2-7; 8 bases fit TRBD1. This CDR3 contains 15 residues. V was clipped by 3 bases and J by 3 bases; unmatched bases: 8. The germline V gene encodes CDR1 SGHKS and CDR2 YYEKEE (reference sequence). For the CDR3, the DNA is TGTGCCAGCAGCTGGGAAGGGGACAGGTACTACGAGCAGTACTTC. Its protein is CASSWEGDRYYEQYF. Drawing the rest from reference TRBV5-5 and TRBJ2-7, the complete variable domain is DAGVTQSPTHLIKTRGQQVTLRCSPISGHKSVSWYQQVLGQGPQFIFQYYEKEERGRGNFPDRFSARQFPNYSSELNVNALLLGDSALYLCASSWEGDRYYEQYFGPGTRLTVT.

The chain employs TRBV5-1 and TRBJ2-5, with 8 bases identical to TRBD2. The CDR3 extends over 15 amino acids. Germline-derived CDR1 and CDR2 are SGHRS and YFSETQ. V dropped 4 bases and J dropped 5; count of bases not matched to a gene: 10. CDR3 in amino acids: CASSPGGGAFETQYF. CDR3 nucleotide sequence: TGCGCCAGCAGCCCGGGAGGGGGGGCCTTTGAGACCCAGTACTTC.

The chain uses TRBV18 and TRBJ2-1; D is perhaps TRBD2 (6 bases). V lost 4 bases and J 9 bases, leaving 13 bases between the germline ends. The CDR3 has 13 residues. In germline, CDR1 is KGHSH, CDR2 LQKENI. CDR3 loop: CASSLIVEGEQFF. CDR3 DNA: TGTGCCAGCTCACTCATTGTGGAGGGTGAGCAGTTCTTC.

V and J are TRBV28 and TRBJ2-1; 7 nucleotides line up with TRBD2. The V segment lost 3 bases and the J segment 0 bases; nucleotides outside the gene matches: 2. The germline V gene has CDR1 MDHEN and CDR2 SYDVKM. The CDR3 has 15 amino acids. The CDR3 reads CASSFLAASYNEQFF. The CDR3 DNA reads TGTGCCAGCAGTTTCCTAGCGGCCTCCTACAATGAGCAGTTCTTC.

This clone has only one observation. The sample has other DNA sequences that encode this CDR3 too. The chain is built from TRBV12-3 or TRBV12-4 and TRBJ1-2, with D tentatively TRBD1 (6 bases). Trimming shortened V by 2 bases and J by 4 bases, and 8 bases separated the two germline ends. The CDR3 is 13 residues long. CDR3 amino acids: CASSLRGTYGYTF. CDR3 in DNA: TGTGCCAGCAGTTTAAGGGGGACCTATGGCTACACCTTC.

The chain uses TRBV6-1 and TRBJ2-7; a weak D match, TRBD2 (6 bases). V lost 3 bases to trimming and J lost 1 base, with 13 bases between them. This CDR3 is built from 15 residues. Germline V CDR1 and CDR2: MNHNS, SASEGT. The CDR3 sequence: CASSDPNGGSYEQYF. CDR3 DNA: TGTGCCAGCAGTGACCCAAACGGGGGATCCTACGAGCAGTACTTC.

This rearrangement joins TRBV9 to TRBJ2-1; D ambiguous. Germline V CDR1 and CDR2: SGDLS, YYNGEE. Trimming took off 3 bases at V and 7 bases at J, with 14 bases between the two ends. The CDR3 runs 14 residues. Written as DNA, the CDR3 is TGTGCCAGCAGCGGGCCCCCCCTAGAAAATGAGCAGTTCTTC. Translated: CASSGPPLENEQFF.

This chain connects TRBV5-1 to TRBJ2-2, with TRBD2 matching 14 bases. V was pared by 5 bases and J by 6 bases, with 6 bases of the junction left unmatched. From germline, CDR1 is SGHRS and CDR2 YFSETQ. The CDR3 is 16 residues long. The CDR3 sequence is CASSGTSGRGAGELFF. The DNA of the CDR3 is TGCGCCAGCAGTGGGACTAGCGGGAGAGGGGCCGGGGAGCTGTTTTTT.

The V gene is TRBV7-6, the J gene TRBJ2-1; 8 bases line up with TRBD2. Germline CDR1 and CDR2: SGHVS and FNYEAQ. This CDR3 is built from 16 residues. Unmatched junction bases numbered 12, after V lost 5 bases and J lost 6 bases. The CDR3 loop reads CASSPRGLAGGNEQFF. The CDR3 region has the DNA TGTGCCAGCAGCCCTAGAGGGCTAGCGGGTGGCAATGAGCAGTTCTTC.

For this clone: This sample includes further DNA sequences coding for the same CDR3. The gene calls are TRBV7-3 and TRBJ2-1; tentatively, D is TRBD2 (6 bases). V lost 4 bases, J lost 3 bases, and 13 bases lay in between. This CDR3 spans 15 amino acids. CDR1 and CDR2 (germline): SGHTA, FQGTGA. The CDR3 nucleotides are TGTGCCAGCAGCTCAGGGACTGGCAGCTACAATGAGCAGTTCTTC. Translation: CASSSGTGSYNEQFF.

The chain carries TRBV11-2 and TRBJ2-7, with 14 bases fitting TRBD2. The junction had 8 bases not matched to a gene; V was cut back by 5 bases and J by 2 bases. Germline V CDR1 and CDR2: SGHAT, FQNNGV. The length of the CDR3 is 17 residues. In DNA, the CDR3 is TGTGCCAGCAGCGCCCGACTAGCGGGAGGGCCGCCCTACGAGCAGTACTTC. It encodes CASSARLAGGPPYEQYF.

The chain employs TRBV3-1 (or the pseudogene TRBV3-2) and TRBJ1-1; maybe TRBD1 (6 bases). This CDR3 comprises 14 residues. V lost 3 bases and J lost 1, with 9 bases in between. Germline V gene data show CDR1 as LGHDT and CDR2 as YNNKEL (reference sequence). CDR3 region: CASSHRQANTEAFF. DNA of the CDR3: TGTGCCAGCAGCCACAGACAGGCGAACACTGAAGCTTTCTTT.

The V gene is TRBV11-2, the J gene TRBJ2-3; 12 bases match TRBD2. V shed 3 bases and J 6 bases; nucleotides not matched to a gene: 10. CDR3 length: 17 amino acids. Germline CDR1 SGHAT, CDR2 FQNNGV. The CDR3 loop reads CASSFGLAGMGRDTQYF. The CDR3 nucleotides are TGTGCCAGCAGCTTCGGACTAGCGGGAATGGGAAGGGATACGCAGTATTTT. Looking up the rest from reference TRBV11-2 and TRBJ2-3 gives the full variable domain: EAGVAQSPRYKIIEKRQSVAFWCNPISGHATLYWYQQILGQGPKLLIQFQNNGVVDDSQLPKDRFSAERLKGVDSTLKIQPAKLEDSAVYLCASSFGLAGMGRDTQYFGPGTRLTVL.

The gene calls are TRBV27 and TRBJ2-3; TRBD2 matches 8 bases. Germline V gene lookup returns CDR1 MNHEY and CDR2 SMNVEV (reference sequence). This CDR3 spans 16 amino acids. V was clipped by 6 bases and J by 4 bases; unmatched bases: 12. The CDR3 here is CASSPSDREGPDTQYF. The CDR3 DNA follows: TGTGCCAGCAGCCCAAGCGACCGGGAGGGTCCAGATACGCAGTATTTT.

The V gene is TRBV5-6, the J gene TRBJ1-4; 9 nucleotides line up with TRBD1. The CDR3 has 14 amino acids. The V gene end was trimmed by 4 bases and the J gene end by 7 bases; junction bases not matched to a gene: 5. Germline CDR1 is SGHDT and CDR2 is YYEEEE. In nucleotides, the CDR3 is TGTGCCAGCAGCAGAGGACAGGGGAGTGAAAAACTGTTTTTT. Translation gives CASSRGQGSEKLFF.

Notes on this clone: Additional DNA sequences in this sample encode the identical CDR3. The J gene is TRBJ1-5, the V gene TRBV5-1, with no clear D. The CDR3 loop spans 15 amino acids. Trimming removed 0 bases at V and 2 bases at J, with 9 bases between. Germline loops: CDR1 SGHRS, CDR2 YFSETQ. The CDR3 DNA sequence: TGCGCCAGCAGCTTGGAAGGAGGGCGCAATCAGCCCCAGCATTTT. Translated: CASSLEGGRNQPQHF.

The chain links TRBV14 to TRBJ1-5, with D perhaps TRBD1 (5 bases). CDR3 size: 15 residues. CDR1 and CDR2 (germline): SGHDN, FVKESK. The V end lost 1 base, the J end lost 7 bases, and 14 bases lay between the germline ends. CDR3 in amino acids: CASSQVTRKGQPQHF. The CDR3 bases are TGTGCCAGCAGCCAAGTGACACGGAAGGGGCAGCCCCAGCATTTT.

Here the CDR3 DNA reads TGTGCCAGCATGGGCGAAAAACTGTTTTTT. This codes for CASMGEKLFF. This chain joins TRBV28 and TRBJ1-4; D unclear. Trimming pared 7 bases from V and 8 bases from J, leaving 5 bases between. Germline CDR1 MDHEN, CDR2 SYDVKM. The CDR3 sequence is 10 residues long.

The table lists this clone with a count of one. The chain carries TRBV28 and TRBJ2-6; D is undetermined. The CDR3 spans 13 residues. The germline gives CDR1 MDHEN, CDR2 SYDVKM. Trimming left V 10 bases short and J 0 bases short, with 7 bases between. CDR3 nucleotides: TGTGCCACCCTAAACTCTGGGGCCAACGTCCTGACTTTC. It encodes CATLNSGANVLTF.

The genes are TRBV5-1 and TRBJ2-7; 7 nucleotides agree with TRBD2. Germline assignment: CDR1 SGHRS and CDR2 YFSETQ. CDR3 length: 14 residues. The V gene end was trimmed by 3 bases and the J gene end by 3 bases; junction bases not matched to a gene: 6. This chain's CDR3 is CASSSTSASYEQYF. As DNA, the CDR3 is TGCGCCAGCAGCTCCACTAGCGCGAGCTACGAGCAGTACTTC.

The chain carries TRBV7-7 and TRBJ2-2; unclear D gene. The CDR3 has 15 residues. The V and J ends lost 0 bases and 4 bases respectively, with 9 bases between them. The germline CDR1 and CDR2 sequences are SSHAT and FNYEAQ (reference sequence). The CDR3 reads CASSLASGSTGELFF. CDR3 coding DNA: TGTGCCAGCAGCTTAGCTTCGGGTAGCACCGGGGAGCTGTTTTTT. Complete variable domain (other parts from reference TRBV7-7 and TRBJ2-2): GAGVSQSPRYKVTKRGQDVTLRCDPISSHATLYWYQQALGQGPEFLTYFNYEAQPDKSGLPSDRFSAERPEGSISTLTIQRTEQRDSAMYRCASSLASGSTGELFFGEGSRLTVL.

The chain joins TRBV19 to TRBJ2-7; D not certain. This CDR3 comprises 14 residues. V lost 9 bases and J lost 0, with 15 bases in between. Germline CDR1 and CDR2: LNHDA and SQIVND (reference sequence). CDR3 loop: CARGRHSSSYEQYF. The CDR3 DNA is TGTGCCAGAGGTAGACATTCGAGCTCCTACGAGCAGTACTTC.

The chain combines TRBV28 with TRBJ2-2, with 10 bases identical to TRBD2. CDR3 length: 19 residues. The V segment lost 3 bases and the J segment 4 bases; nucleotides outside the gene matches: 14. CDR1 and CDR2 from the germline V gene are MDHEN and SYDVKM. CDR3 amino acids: CASSFSFRVAGGTTGELFF. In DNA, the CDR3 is TGTGCCAGCAGTTTTTCGTTCAGGGTAGCGGGAGGTACCACCGGGGAGCTGTTTTTT. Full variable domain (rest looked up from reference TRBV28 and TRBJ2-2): DVKVTQSSRYLVKRTGEKVFLECVQDMDHENMFWYRQDPGLGLRLIYFSYDVKMKEKGDIPEGYSVSREKKERFSLILESASTNQTSMYLCASSFSFRVAGGTTGELFFGEGSRLTVL.

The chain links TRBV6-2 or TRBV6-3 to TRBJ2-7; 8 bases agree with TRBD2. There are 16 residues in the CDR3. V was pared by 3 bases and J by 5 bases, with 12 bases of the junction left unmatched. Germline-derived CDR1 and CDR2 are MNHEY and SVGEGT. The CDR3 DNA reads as TGTGCCAGCAGTTATGGAAGACGGGAGGGTAGCAACGAGCAGTACTTC. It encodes CASSYGRREGSNEQYF.